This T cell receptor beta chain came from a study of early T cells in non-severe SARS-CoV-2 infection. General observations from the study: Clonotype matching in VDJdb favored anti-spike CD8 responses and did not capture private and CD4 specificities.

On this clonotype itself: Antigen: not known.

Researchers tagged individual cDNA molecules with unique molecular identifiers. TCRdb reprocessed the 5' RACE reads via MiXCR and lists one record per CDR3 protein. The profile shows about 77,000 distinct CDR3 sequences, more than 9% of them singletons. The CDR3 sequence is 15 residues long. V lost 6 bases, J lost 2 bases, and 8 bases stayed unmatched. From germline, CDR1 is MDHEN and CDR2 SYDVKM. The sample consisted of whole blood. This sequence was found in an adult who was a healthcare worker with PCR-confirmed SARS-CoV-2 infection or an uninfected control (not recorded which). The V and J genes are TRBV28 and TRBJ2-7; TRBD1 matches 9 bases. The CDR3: CASRGGQGRPYEQYF. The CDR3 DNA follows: TGTGCCAGCAGGGGCGGACAGGGGAGACCCTACGAGCAGTACTTC.